Listed here is a single T cell receptor beta chain. This entry is derived from a study of blood T cell repertoires in COVID-19. As processed by the authors: Amplifying reference gene primers gave estimates of nucleated cell counts. Produced via immunoSEQ multiplex PCR; TCRdb's table is partial and in-frame only. The V and J calls and clone size are taken from that table; D and trimming were inferred from the DNA. The sample lists 200,000 to 250,000 clones; approximately 90% were seen once. Participants spanned ages roughly 18 to 95 years and resided in 20 to 30 US areas. Participants' reported clinical history set cohort assignment. All recovered Cohort 3 donors got two negative PCRs, got clearance, or saw symptom resolution. Sequencing was done on a sample of PBMCs or T cells enriched from blood (not recorded which). The TCR comes from a woman in her twenties or thirties who had recovered from COVID-19.

CDR3: CASSSWARGGTEAFF. The CDR3 coding sequence is TGTGCCAGCAGTTCTTGGGCACGGGGAGGCACTGAAGCTTTCTTT. The rearrangement links TRBV28 to TRBJ1-1; D is uncertain. The length of the CDR3 is 15 residues. Germline-derived CDR1 and CDR2 are MDHEN and SYDVKM. Between the trimmed V and J ends, which lost 4 bases and 4 bases, there was a span of 16 bases.